These 5 T cell receptor beta chains share one sample of origin, sequenced in a study of T cell changes during pregnancy in multiple sclerosis. Profiling relied on immunoSEQ multiplex PCR, and the TCRdb table lists in-frame clones only, not all of them. Altogether 75,000 to 85,000 clones are present, around 93% being singletons, with the ten largest covering roughly 2.5%. Sequenced material: peripheral blood, taken in the second trimester of pregnancy. Source of these receptors: a female donor with multiple sclerosis, enrolled in a pregnancy study.

This chain joins TRBV5-1 and TRBJ1-4, with 8 positions matching TRBD1. Germline V CDR1 and CDR2: SGHRS, YFSETQ. The V and J ends lost 4 bases and 6 bases, in that order; junction bases with no gene match: 8. The CDR3 length is 15 residues. CDR3: CASSRWTGTDEKLFF. The CDR3 DNA follows: TGCGCCAGCAGCAGATGGACAGGGACCGATGAAAAACTGTTTTTT.

The rearrangement links TRBV2 to TRBJ2-3, with TRBD2 matching 13 bases. Germline CDR1 reads SNHLY; CDR2 reads FYNNEI. This CDR3 comprises 17 residues. J was trimmed by 0 bases and V by 2 bases; bases with no gene match: 2. Here the CDR3 DNA reads TGTGCCAGCAGTGAAACTAGCGGGGGGGTTAGCACAGATACGCAGTATTTT. This sequence encodes CASSETSGGVSTDTQYF.

This chain links TRBV6-1 with TRBJ1-5, with a weak D call TRBD1 (6 bases). The CDR3 has 16 amino acids. CDR1 and CDR2 (germline): MNHNS, SASEGT. Trimming pared 3 bases from V and 3 bases from J, leaving 15 bases between. The CDR3 here is CASSDLDSQINQPQHF. The CDR3 DNA sequence: TGTGCCAGCAGTGACCTGGACAGCCAAATCAATCAGCCCCAGCATTTT.

This clone was observed a single time. The chain carries TRBV9 and TRBJ1-4; D is unresolved. This CDR3 is 13 amino acids long. The germline V gene encodes CDR1 SGDLS and CDR2 YYNGEE. The V end lost 4 bases, the J end lost 13 bases, and 17 bases lay between the germline ends. CDR3 nucleotides: TGTGCCAGCAGCCCCGTGGTGCAAGGCGGACTGTTTTTT. This codes for CASSPVVQGGLFF.

The rearrangement links TRBV4-1 to TRBJ1-4; 11 nucleotides align to TRBD1. CDR1 MGHRA and CDR2 YSYEKL come from the germline V gene. J was trimmed by 7 bases and V by 3 bases; bases with no gene match: 13. This CDR3 has 18 residues. CDR3 DNA: TGCGCCAGCAGCCAGATAGGACAGGGGGCCTCAAGGGGTGAAAAACTGTTTTTT. Translated, it gives CASSQIGQGASRGEKLFF.